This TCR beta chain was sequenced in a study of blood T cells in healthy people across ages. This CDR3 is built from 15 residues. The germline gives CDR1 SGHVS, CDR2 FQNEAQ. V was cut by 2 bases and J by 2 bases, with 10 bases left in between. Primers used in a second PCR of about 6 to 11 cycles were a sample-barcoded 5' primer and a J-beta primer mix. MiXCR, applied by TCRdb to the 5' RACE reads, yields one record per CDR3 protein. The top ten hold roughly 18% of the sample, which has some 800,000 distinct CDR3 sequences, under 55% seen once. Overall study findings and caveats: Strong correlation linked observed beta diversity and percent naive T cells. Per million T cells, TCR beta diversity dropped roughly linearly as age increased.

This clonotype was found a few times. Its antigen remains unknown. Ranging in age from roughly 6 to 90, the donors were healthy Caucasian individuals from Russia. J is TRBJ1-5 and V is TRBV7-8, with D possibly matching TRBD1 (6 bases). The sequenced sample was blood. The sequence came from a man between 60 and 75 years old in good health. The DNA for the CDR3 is TGTGCCAGCAGCTTAACAGGGAAAGGCAATCAGCCCCAGCATTTT. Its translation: CASSLTGKGNQPQHF.